Each of the 2 T cell receptor beta chains below was sequenced from the same sample in a study of blood T cell repertoires in COVID-19. The method was immunoSEQ multiplex PCR; TCRdb's version includes in-frame clones alone and lacks a portion of them. Here the sample spans about 150,000 clones, about three quarters being singletons. The material sequenced was peripheral blood. These receptors originate from a man aged 50 to 60 with acute or convalescent COVID-19.

The V call is TRBV29-1, the J call TRBJ2-3; TRBD1 might be the D (6 bases). The V end was cut by 6 bases, the J end by 2 bases, with 15 bases between. The CDR3 runs to 14 residues. CDR1 and CDR2 from the germline V gene are SQVTM and ANQGSEA. This chain's CDR3 is CSVIAGDFTDTQYF. The CDR3 nucleotides are TGCAGCGTGATCGCAGGGGATTTCACAGATACGCAGTATTTT.

The rearrangement links TRBV3-1 (or the pseudogene TRBV3-2) to TRBJ1-1; 7 bases agree with TRBD1. CDR3 length: 13 residues. Per germline, CDR1 LGHDT and CDR2 YNNKEL (reference sequence). The J segment lost 1 base and the V segment lost 4 bases, leaving 0 bases of the junction unmatched. The chain's CDR3 is CASSRTGNTEAFF. In DNA form, the CDR3 reads TGTGCCAGCAGCCGGACAGGGAACACTGAAGCTTTCTTT.